Presented here are 30 T cell receptor beta chains from one specimen sequenced in a study of blood T cell repertoires in COVID-19. TCRdb's copy holds only in-frame clones and misses some; the assay was immunoSEQ multiplex PCR. Among roughly 170,000 clones, 82% were seen once, and the ten largest hold 15% to 20%. The source material was PBMCs or T cells enriched from blood (not recorded which). All receptors derive from a man in his sixties who had recovered from COVID-19.

The chain uses TRBV5-1 and TRBJ2-3; perhaps TRBD2 as D (6 bases). This CDR3 is built from 16 residues. CDR1 and CDR2 from the germline V gene are SGHRS and YFSETQ. V was trimmed by 3 bases and J by 0 bases, leaving 14 bases between them. The CDR3 spells CASSSVGTSSTDTQYF. The CDR3 DNA reads as TGCGCCAGCAGCTCGGTTGGGACTTCTAGCACAGATACGCAGTATTTT.

V and J are TRBV18 and TRBJ1-3; no definite D call. The CDR3 has 15 amino acids. Germline CDR1 and CDR2: KGHSH and LQKENI. Trimming removed 4 bases from V and 0 bases from J, with 10 bases in between. The DNA of the CDR3 is TGTGCCAGCTCACTCCCGCGGGACTCTGGAAACACCATATATTTT. Translating gives CASSLPRDSGNTIYF.

This chain links TRBV11-2 with TRBJ2-2, with unresolved D. There are 18 residues in the CDR3. Germline V gene data show CDR1 as SGHAT and CDR2 as FQNNGV. V gave up 3 bases and J gave up 6 bases, with 23 bases separating them. The chain's CDR3 is CASSFHPPGIPGPGELFF. For the CDR3, the DNA is TGTGCCAGCAGCTTCCACCCCCCTGGCATACCAGGCCCCGGGGAGCTGTTTTTT.

This clone was picked up one time. The genes are TRBV13 and TRBJ2-3; maybe TRBD1 (6 bases). The ends were cut back, 3 bases at V and 2 bases at J, with 15 bases in the middle. The CDR3 has 16 amino acids. The germline V gene encodes CDR1 PRHDT and CDR2 FYEKMQ (reference sequence). The CDR3 nucleotides are TGTGCCAGCAGCTTTGCCGGGACATCAAACACAGATACGCAGTATTTT. Its protein is CASSFAGTSNTDTQYF.

The rearrangement uses TRBV27 and TRBJ2-7; no firm D call. Germline V gene data show CDR1 as MNHEY and CDR2 as SMNVEV (reference sequence). Trimming pared 0 bases from V and 4 bases from J, leaving 10 bases between. The CDR3 length is 14 residues. DNA for the CDR3: TGTGCCAGCAGTTTATCGAGGAATGGTTACGAGCAGTACTTC. Protein sequence: CASSLSRNGYEQYF.

The chain employs TRBV5-1 and TRBJ2-3; 10 nucleotides align to TRBD2. Trimming cost V 4 bases and J 6 bases; bases outside gene matches: 5. The length of the CDR3 is 14 residues. CDR1 and CDR2 from the germline V gene are SGHRS and YFSETQ. The CDR3 DNA follows: TGCGCCAGCAGCCCCGGGACTAGCGCGGATACGCAGTATTTT. The encoded protein is CASSPGTSADTQYF.

This chain joins TRBV24-1 and TRBJ1-3; D gene uncertain. Germline-derived CDR1 and CDR2 are KGHDR and SFDVKD. CDR3 length: 19 residues. The V end lost 4 bases, the J end lost 8 bases, and 29 bases lay between the germline ends. CDR3 residues: CATSDSFSPSWRVVDTIYF. CDR3 bases: TGTGCCACCAGTGACTCATTTTCACCGTCGTGGAGGGTCGTCGACACCATATATTTT.

The chain recombines TRBV9 with TRBJ1-2; TRBD1 might be the D (5 bases). V was cut by 1 base and J by 0 bases, with 10 bases left in between. Germline V gene sequence: CDR1 SGDLS, CDR2 YYNGEE. The CDR3 has 15 residues. The CDR3 region has the DNA TGTGCCAGCAGCGTACAGGGAGGGGCTAACTATGGCTACACCTTC. Its protein product is CASSVQGGANYGYTF.

V and J are TRBV5-8 and TRBJ2-1; 13 nucleotides agree with TRBD2. Trimming cost V 4 bases and J 5 bases; bases outside gene matches: 3. The CDR3 runs to 15 residues. Germline CDR1 is SGHTS and CDR2 is YDEGEE. CDR3 in amino acids: CASSRGLAGDNEQFF. CDR3 bases: TGTGCCAGCAGCAGAGGACTAGCGGGAGACAATGAGCAGTTCTTC.

The V call is TRBV19, the J call TRBJ2-5, with D maybe TRBD1 (5 bases). V was shortened by 6 bases and J by 0 bases, with 8 bases between the two germline ends. This CDR3 comprises 13 residues. Germline V gene data show CDR1 as LNHDA and CDR2 as SQIVND (reference sequence). CDR3 coding DNA: TGTGCCAGTAGCTCACAGGACCAAGAGACCCAGTACTTC. Protein: CASSSQDQETQYF.

The chain employs TRBV19 and TRBJ2-3; the D is unclear. Germline CDR1 is LNHDA and CDR2 is SQIVND (reference sequence). V was shortened by 6 bases and J by 2 bases, with 12 bases between the two germline ends. This CDR3 has 14 residues. CDR3 DNA sequence: TGTGCCAGTAGGGCAAGCGCGAACACAGATACGCAGTATTTT. Residues: CASRASANTDTQYF. The full variable domain, its missing parts supplied by reference TRBV19 and TRBJ2-3, is DGGITQSPKYLFRKEGQNVTLSCEQNLNHDAMYWYRQDPGQGLRLIYYSQIVNDFQKGDIAEGYSVSREKKESFPLTVTSAQKNPTAFYLCASRASANTDTQYFGPGTRLTVL.

The rearrangement joins TRBV7-2 to TRBJ1-1; 7 nucleotides agree with TRBD1. J was trimmed by 5 bases and V by 6 bases; bases with no gene match: 9. Germline V lookup: CDR1 SGHTA, CDR2 FQGNSA. The CDR3 has 14 amino acids. In DNA, the CDR3 is TGTGCCAGCAGTCCTACCAGGGGGAAGACTGAAGCTTTCTTT. This translates into CASSPTRGKTEAFF.

The chain employs TRBV9 and TRBJ2-7; a possible D gene is TRBD2 (7 bases). Trimming removed 4 bases at V and 2 bases at J, with 16 bases between. The CDR3 loop spans 15 amino acids. In germline, CDR1 is SGDLS, CDR2 YYNGEE. The CDR3 DNA sequence: TGTGCCAGCAGCCCCAGGGGCGGGGGACCCTACGAGCAGTACTTC. Translating it yields CASSPRGGGPYEQYF.

CDR3 DNA sequence: TGTGCCACCAGTGACCCCGGACAGGTTAACTATGGCTACACCTTC. Translating gives CATSDPGQVNYGYTF. This chain connects TRBV24-1 to TRBJ1-2, with 7 bases fitting TRBD1. V was clipped by 4 bases and J by 1 base; unmatched bases: 5. The CDR3 loop spans 15 amino acids. Germline loops: CDR1 KGHDR, CDR2 SFDVKD.

This chain connects TRBV4-1 to TRBJ1-6, with a possible D match to TRBD1 (5 bases). Germline V CDR1 and CDR2: MGHRA, YSYEKL. V lost 0 bases and J lost 11, with 11 bases in between. The CDR3 sequence is 14 residues long. CDR3 bases: TGCGCCAGCAGCCAAGATTACAGGATGCCACCCCTCCACTTT. Residues: CASSQDYRMPPLHF.

The chain has TRBV7-2 and TRBJ1-2; 8 positions match TRBD1. Germline-derived CDR1 and CDR2 are SGHTA and FQGNSA. This CDR3 is 15 amino acids long. Unmatched junction bases numbered 11, after V lost 5 bases and J lost 6 bases. The CDR3 loop reads CASSPTPPGGDGYTF. Here the CDR3 DNA reads TGTGCCAGCAGCCCCACCCCCCCAGGGGGCGATGGCTACACCTTC.

This rearrangement joins TRBV5-1 to TRBJ2-3, with 7 bases lining up with TRBD2. CDR3 length: 15 residues. Germline CDR1 is SGHRS and CDR2 is YFSETQ. After removal of 0 bases from V and 2 bases from J, the junction contained 3 bases not matched to a gene. The CDR3 sequence is CASSLGGGPTDTQYF. The CDR3 DNA sequence: TGCGCCAGCAGCTTGGGGGGAGGGCCCACAGATACGCAGTATTTT.

The chain combines TRBV29-1 with TRBJ1-1; 7 nucleotides match TRBD1. The CDR3 is made up of 15 amino acids. Germline V gene sequence: CDR1 SQVTM, CDR2 ANQGSEA. With V trimmed by 6 bases and J by 1 base, 11 bases remained unmatched. The CDR3 DNA sequence: TGCAGCGTCAAAAAACGACAGGGAGAGAACACTGAAGCTTTCTTT. Translating gives CSVKKRQGENTEAFF.

This chain uses TRBV27 with TRBJ1-1; TRBD1 might be the D (5 bases). Trimming pared 5 bases from V and 0 bases from J, leaving 13 bases between. Looked up from germline, CDR1 is MNHEY and CDR2 is SMNVEV (reference sequence). The CDR3 runs to 15 residues. CDR3 DNA sequence: TGTGCCAGCAGTGTTTTCACAGGCATGAACACTGAAGCTTTCTTT. Its translation is CASSVFTGMNTEAFF.

The chain combines TRBV19 with TRBJ2-7; TRBD1 matches at 9 bases. This CDR3 is 14 amino acids long. Germline loops: CDR1 LNHDA, CDR2 SQIVND (reference sequence). J was trimmed by 5 bases and V by 6 bases; bases with no gene match: 8. The CDR3, as DNA: TGTGCCAGTAGGCCGACAGGGGGGAGGAACGAGCAGTACTTC. Translated: CASRPTGGRNEQYF.

This clone was counted a few times. The chain uses TRBV3-1 (or the pseudogene TRBV3-2) and TRBJ2-5, with TRBD2 matching 14 bases. The CDR3 covers 17 residues. V lost 2 bases, J lost 1 base, and 3 bases stayed unmatched. CDR1 and CDR2 (germline): LGHDT, YNNKEL (reference sequence). The CDR3 loop reads CASSQWGTSGGQETQYF. CDR3 DNA sequence: TGTGCCAGCAGCCAATGGGGGACTAGCGGGGGCCAAGAGACCCAGTACTTC.

The genes are TRBV12-3 or TRBV12-4 and TRBJ2-7, with D possibly being TRBD2 (7 bases). There are 12 residues in the CDR3. V was clipped by 6 bases and J by 5 bases, with 11 bases between them. The CDR3, as DNA: TGTGCCAGCAGGCGGGGGCCCGACGAGCAGTACTTC. Translation gives CASRRGPDEQYF.

The chain employs TRBV10-3 and TRBJ1-4; D ambiguous. V lost 2 bases and J 8 bases, leaving 9 bases between the germline ends. Germline values: CDR1 ENHRY, CDR2 SYGVKD. The CDR3 totals 13 residues. The CDR3 DNA is TGTGCCATCAGTGAGAACCCGCAGGAAAAACTGTTTTTT. Encoded protein: CAISENPQEKLFF.

The chain employs TRBV5-1 and TRBJ2-3, with TRBD2 identical over 7 bases. The CDR3 is 16 residues long. Germline CDR1 SGHRS, CDR2 YFSETQ. V lost 0 bases and J lost 0; bases outside the gene matches: 4. In DNA form, the CDR3 reads TGCGCCAGCAGCTTGGGCCTAGCGGCTAGCACAGATACGCAGTATTTT. Amino acid sequence: CASSLGLAASTDTQYF.

The gene calls are TRBV30 and TRBJ2-5; weak D call: TRBD1 (5 bases). This CDR3 has 13 residues. Germline assignment: CDR1 GTSNPN and CDR2 SVGIG (reference sequence). V gave up 0 bases and J gave up 4 bases, with 9 bases separating them. The CDR3 DNA follows: TGTGCCTGGAGTGTATCAGGGTCAGAGACCCAGTACTTC. The encoded protein is CAWSVSGSETQYF.

The chain links TRBV5-6 to TRBJ2-2; perhaps TRBD1 as D (6 bases). CDR3 length: 16 residues. The V gene lost 0 bases and the J gene lost 0 bases, with 9 bases spanning the gap. CDR1 and CDR2 from the germline V gene are SGHDT and YYEEEE. The CDR3 loop reads CASSLGRGANTGELFF. Written as DNA, the CDR3 is TGTGCCAGCAGCTTGGGCAGGGGCGCGAACACCGGGGAGCTGTTTTTT.

This chain links TRBV5-1 with TRBJ2-3, with 7 bases matching TRBD1. The CDR3 runs to 14 residues. Trimming took 0 bases from V and 5 from J; bases not matched to a gene: 3. Germline V gene data show CDR1 as SGHRS and CDR2 as YFSETQ. The CDR3 DNA sequence: TGCGCCAGCAGCTTGGGACAGGGAGTAGATACGCAGTATTTT. Translation gives CASSLGQGVDTQYF. Drawing the rest from reference TRBV5-1 and TRBJ2-3, the complete variable domain is KAGVTQTPRYLIKTRGQQVTLSCSPISGHRSVSWYQQTPGQGLQFLFEYFSETQRNKGNFPGRFSGRQFSNSRSEMNVSTLELGDSALYLCASSLGQGVDTQYFGPGTRLTVL.

The chain couples TRBV7-9 to TRBJ2-3; TRBD2 matches at 10 bases. Germline CDR1 SEHNR, CDR2 FQNEAQ (reference sequence). Trimming took 4 bases from V and 4 from J; bases not matched to a gene: 2. The CDR3 runs to 14 residues. Here the CDR3 reads CASSSSGGPDTQYF. The CDR3 nucleotides are TGTGCCAGCAGCTCTAGCGGGGGCCCAGATACGCAGTATTTT.

Turning to this clone: The same CDR3 can be traced to other DNA sequences in this sample. The chain uses TRBV19 and TRBJ1-2; 9 positions agree with TRBD1. Looked up from germline, CDR1 is LNHDA and CDR2 is SQIVND (reference sequence). Trimming took 5 bases from V and 2 from J; bases not matched to a gene: 3. There are 14 residues in the CDR3. This chain's CDR3 is CASSSTGGNYGYTF. The DNA of the CDR3 is TGTGCCAGTAGTTCGACAGGGGGAAACTATGGCTACACCTTC.

V usage is TRBV19 and J usage is TRBJ2-1; D is perhaps TRBD1 (6 bases). Trimming stripped 0 bases from V and 4 bases from J, with 10 bases between. The germline CDR1 and CDR2 sequences are LNHDA and SQIVND (reference sequence). The CDR3 covers 15 residues. CDR3 DNA sequence: TGTGCCAGTAGTATAGAACAGGGCGCGTACAATGAGCAGTTCTTC. It encodes CASSIEQGAYNEQFF.